These 18 T cell receptor beta chains share one sample of origin, sequenced in a study of shared clonotypes between healthy human individuals. The method was immunoSEQ multiplex PCR; TCRdb's version includes in-frame clones alone and lacks a portion of them. The sample holds 900,000 to 1,200,000 clones, around 82% seen once. The sample was memory CD4+ T cells from PBMCs. As to subset: CD45RA-negative fraction. All receptors derive from a man younger than 35 in good health. Some clones in this sample may be carry-over from other donors' samples.

The rearrangement uses TRBV11-2 and TRBJ1-2, with 8 positions matching TRBD1. From germline, CDR1 is SGHAT and CDR2 FQNNGV. The CDR3 consists of 18 residues. V dropped 5 bases and J dropped 0; count of bases not matched to a gene: 14. CDR3 loop: CASSHPRGDRKANYGYTF. CDR3 in DNA: TGTGCCAGCAGCCATCCCCGAGGGGACAGGAAAGCTAACTATGGCTACACCTTC.

The rearrangement links TRBV28 to TRBJ1-2, with D unclear. The V and J ends lost 7 bases and 1 base respectively, with 13 bases between them. The CDR3 runs 14 residues. Germline V gives CDR1 MDHEN, CDR2 SYDVKM. This chain's CDR3 is CASTSESDNYGYTF. DNA for the CDR3: TGTGCCAGCACCTCAGAGAGCGATAACTATGGCTACACCTTC.

This clone appeared a single time. An end of the junction differs from the germline gene, which may be a read error. V is TRBV5-4 and J is TRBJ2-2; no reliable D call. Germline CDR1 and CDR2: SGHNT and YYREEE (reference sequence). CDR3 length: 14 residues. The CDR3 DNA follows: TGCGCCAGCAGCCAAATGGCCCAGGCCGGGGAGCTGTTTTTT. This translates into CASSQMAQAGELFF.

The V and J genes are TRBV10-3 and TRBJ2-7, with 10 bases that match TRBD1. V lost 3 bases to trimming and J lost 5 bases; unmatched junction nucleotides: 16. The CDR3 totals 18 residues. Germline-derived CDR1 and CDR2 are ENHRY and SYGVKD. The CDR3 is CAISDDKILRDRGNEQYF. The CDR3 nucleotides read TGTGCCATCAGTGACGATAAGATTCTCCGGGACAGGGGCAACGAGCAGTACTTC.

The rearrangement joins TRBV1 to TRBJ1-2. TRBV1 is a recognized pseudogene. The CDR3 has 15 residues. CDR3 protein: CTSPPDLGDHYGYTF. CDR3 nucleotide sequence: TGCACCAGCCCTCCAGATCTCGGGGACCACTATGGCTACACCTTC.

The chain recombines TRBV6-5 with TRBJ1-5; the match to TRBD1 covers 11 bases. V shed 6 bases, J shed 5 bases, and the junction held 6 bases outside the gene matches. The CDR3 covers 15 residues. CDR1 is MNHEY and CDR2 is SVGAGI in the germline V gene. The CDR3 sequence is CASSPGQGAYQPQHF. For the CDR3, the DNA is TGTGCCAGCAGCCCCGGACAGGGGGCGTATCAGCCCCAGCATTTT.

With respect to this clone: Distinct nucleotide sequences in the sample also encode this CDR3. The rearrangement uses TRBV5-4 and TRBJ1-2; the match to TRBD1 covers 8 bases. Unmatched junction bases numbered 1, after V lost 0 bases and J lost 3 bases. Germline CDR1 reads SGHNT; CDR2 reads YYREEE (reference sequence). The CDR3 totals 14 residues. CDR3 residues: CASSLAGGHYGYTF. In nucleotides, the CDR3 is TGTGCCAGCAGCTTGGCAGGGGGCCACTATGGCTACACCTTC.

V and J are TRBV28 and TRBJ1-2, with D maybe TRBD1 (5 bases). With 3 bases removed from V and 3 bases from J, the gap between germline ends came to 17 bases. The CDR3 is made up of 16 amino acids. Germline-derived CDR1 and CDR2 are MDHEN and SYDVKM. The CDR3 sequence: CASSLETGPSYYGYTF. The DNA for the CDR3 is TGTGCCAGCAGTTTGGAGACGGGACCCTCCTACTATGGCTACACCTTC.

The genes are TRBV2 and TRBJ2-5; TRBD1 aligns across 9 bases. J lost 4 bases, V lost 11 bases, and 8 bases had no gene match. The germline V gene encodes CDR1 SNHLY and CDR2 FYNNEI. The CDR3 covers 13 residues. The CDR3 spells CAGNRGRGETQYF. The CDR3 coding sequence is TGTGCCGGAAACAGGGGGCGCGGAGAGACCCAGTACTTC.

The chain recombines TRBV5-1 with TRBJ1-2; D is unresolved. The V end was cut by 0 bases, the J end by 8 bases, with 11 bases between. CDR1 is SGHRS and CDR2 is YFSETQ in the germline V gene. The CDR3 has 13 amino acids. The CDR3 loop is CASSLASPMGYTF. The CDR3 DNA follows: TGCGCCAGCAGCTTGGCCTCACCTATGGGCTACACCTTC.

As to this clone: This could be a read error, since a much larger clone is one nucleotide away. Likely a read error: the CDR3 ends without its conserved phenylalanine or tryptophan. The chain employs TRBV15 and TRBJ1-2; 7 positions match TRBD1. The V gene end was trimmed by 8 bases and the J gene end by 3 bases; junction bases not matched to a gene: 0. Germline loops: CDR1 LNHNV, CDR2 YYDKDF (reference sequence). This CDR3 has 11 amino acids. The CDR3 DNA follows: TGTGCCACCGGACAGGACTATGGCTACACCCTC. Translated, it gives CATGQDYGYTL.

J is TRBJ2-2 and V is TRBV6-1; 9 nucleotides line up with TRBD1. Germline-derived CDR1 and CDR2 are MNHNS and SASEGT. The V and J ends lost 6 bases and 2 bases, in that order; junction bases with no gene match: 4. CDR3 length: 15 residues. The CDR3 sequence: CASRPGQGNTGELFF. The CDR3 nucleotides are TGTGCCAGCAGGCCGGGACAGGGAAACACCGGGGAGCTGTTTTTT.

The chain uses TRBV15 and TRBJ2-6; D ambiguous. The germline gives CDR1 LNHNV, CDR2 YYDKDF (reference sequence). The CDR3 is 12 amino acids. V was shortened by 8 bases and J by 4 bases, with 6 bases between the two germline ends. In DNA form, the CDR3 reads TGTGCCACCTCGTACGGGGCCAACGTCCTGACTTTC. Translation gives CATSYGANVLTF.

The chain is built from TRBV7-8 and TRBJ2-5; 16 bases agree with TRBD2. V gave up 0 bases and J gave up 5 bases; unmatched junction bases: 9. Germline CDR1 and CDR2: SGHVS and FQNEAQ. CDR3 length: 19 residues. Here the CDR3 reads CASSLAGGTSGRARETQYF. CDR3 bases: TGTGCCAGCAGCTTAGCGGGGGGGACTAGCGGGAGGGCCAGGGAGACCCAGTACTTC.

The gene calls are TRBV15 and TRBJ2-6, with 8 bases fitting TRBD1. This CDR3 has 18 residues. Germline assignment: CDR1 LNHNV and CDR2 YYDKDF (reference sequence). V shed 4 bases, J shed 0 bases, and the junction held 8 bases outside the gene matches. The CDR3 sequence: CATSIRDRTISGANVLTF. CDR3 nucleotides: TGTGCCACCAGCATCCGGGACAGGACGATCTCTGGGGCCAACGTCCTGACTTTC.

The rearrangement joins TRBV27 to TRBJ2-5; a possible D gene is TRBD1 (6 bases). V gave up 3 bases and J gave up 4 bases, with 12 bases separating them. The CDR3 spans 14 residues. Germline V lookup: CDR1 MNHEY, CDR2 SMNVEV (reference sequence). As DNA, the CDR3 is TGTGCCAGCAGTTTGACAGGACGTCCAGAGACCCAGTACTTC. Translating it yields CASSLTGRPETQYF.

The V and J genes are TRBV7-7 and TRBJ2-5, with unresolved D. The CDR3 contains 13 residues. Germline V gives CDR1 SSHAT, CDR2 FNYEAQ (reference sequence). V lost 5 bases, J lost 1 base, and 8 bases lay in between. The DNA for the CDR3 is TGTGCCAGCAGCCCCCAGACCCAAGAGACCCAGTACTTC. Amino acids: CASSPQTQETQYF.

The genes are TRBV11-2 and TRBJ2-7; perhaps TRBD1 as D (5 bases). This CDR3 is built from 16 residues. The germline CDR1 and CDR2 sequences are SGHAT and FQNNGV. Trimming removed 1 base at V and 0 bases at J, with 13 bases between. The CDR3 DNA follows: TGTGCCAGCAGCTTAGTGTATCAGGGCCTCTCCTACGAGCAGTACTTC. Residues: CASSLVYQGLSYEQYF. The variable domain in full, completed from reference TRBV11-2 and TRBJ2-7, reads EAGVAQSPRYKIIEKRQSVAFWCNPISGHATLYWYQQILGQGPKLLIQFQNNGVVDDSQLPKDRFSAERLKGVDSTLKIQPAKLEDSAVYLCASSLVYQGLSYEQYFGPGTRLTVT.